This T cell receptor (beta chain) was sequenced during a study of cytomegalovirus exposure and HLA in healthy donors (dated by TCRdb to the late 2010s). Turning to the overall study: An earlier analysis of some 600 of the donors reported 276 Gb of sequence data and 100 million to 120 million unique TCR beta sequences obtained from approximately 180 million T cells. An early release that covered roughly 600 HLA-typed donors contained around 300 gigabases of sequencing data and roughly 84 million unique TCR sequences. Of the roughly 400 genotyped donors, 65% to 90% were placed in the genetic ancestry cluster associated with self-reported Caucasian donors. The aim of the study was to test whether cataloging public T cell receptors could identify signatures of past pathogen exposure. The study used immunosequencing to profile the T cell repertoires of 670 or so subjects and linked those repertoires to cytomegalovirus serostatus. A separate validation cohort of roughly 130 different subjects was used in addition to the roughly 620-subject first cohort. High-throughput TCR immunosequencing, statistical association of individual TCRs with disease status, and machine learning were combined to predict cytomegalovirus infection status. A later analysis re-examined previously published TCR beta repertoires from over 500 donors and added high-resolution HLA genotyping to investigate patterns of TCR occurrence. In the later analysis, no new phenotypic data were used to find candidate immune exposures; instead, reliance was placed on TCR beta sequences and their occurrence across donors. In an earlier analysis of 587 of the donors, high-throughput TCR beta sequencing was used to judge whether each TCR beta V gene segment behaved as functional or pseudogenic. Alongside the repertoire data, information on donor age, sex, ethnicity and CMV serostatus was compiled. Genome-wide SNP genotypes for about 60% of the 666 donors were used in a later genetic analysis, which treated that subset as a discovery cohort. Every repertoire in the discovery cohort had been generated on one and the same sequencing platform. HLA typing included class I and class II loci at four-digit resolution. The number of donors typed differed by locus, with roughly 620-640 for A, B, C, DRB1 and DQB1, roughly 520 for DQA1, 606 for DPA1, and around 460 for DPB1. Roughly five DR-DQ haplotypes were treated as single units for association and clustering because of strong linkage in the cohort. Among some 410 genotyped donors of the cohort, an average of about 240,000 unique TCR beta nucleotide sequences were sequenced per donor, 15% to 20% of them non-productive. The paper as a whole reports these results and caveats: The study gave a list of 150 to 200 TCR beta chains associated with cytomegalovirus. Seventeen rarely observed V segments, including chromosome 9 orphons, were excluded from the earlier analysis of just under 600 of the donors because counts were too low. According to a later analysis, parvovirus B19, influenza, CMV and Epstein-Barr virus appeared linked to several top co-occurrence clusters. Roughly uniform sequencing depth across donors was assumed in presence/absence analyses, although this assumption may not hold. Correlated functional status among segregating V segments might be attributable to linkage disequilibrium, but an unknown experimental factor could not be ruled out. A further reported finding was that TCR beta sequences accurately predicted the HLA-A and HLA-B alleles for most subjects in the first cohort. Some IMGT-functional V segments, including TRBV6-2 and TRBV6-3, could not be distinguished by the 87-base-pair reads and were therefore excluded. CMV serostatus was the only immune exposure information available for the cohort. The classifier was reported to diagnose cytomegalovirus status with high specificity and sensitivity in both the original and validation cohorts. A few of the identified cytomegalovirus-associated TCR beta chains were confirmed in vitro to be specific for cytomegalovirus antigens. The cohort was sequenced for TCR beta chains only, and without alpha or paired-chain data the features that could be detected were limited. At a false discovery rate of 0.05, a later analysis linked some 17,000 TCR beta sequences to specific HLA alleles. A cluster of highly shared sequence variants was judged likely to be a technical artifact of the sequencing pipeline. In an earlier analysis of under 600 of the donors, most TCR beta V segments were observed in productive rearrangements about 87% or about 30% of the time, broadly matching IMGT annotations. A later analysis found that TCR association rates varied across HLA loci, with DRB1 alleles showing the most associated TCRs and HLA-C alleles the fewest. An association between a missense DCLRE1C variant and V-gene and J-gene trimming of TCR beta chains was found in a later genetic analysis and replicated in an independent cohort. The authors suggested that the approach could potentially be extended to other disease states and immunological phenotypes. A later analysis found that HLA-associated TCR beta chains were more clonally expanded and had lower generation probabilities than equally common non-associated chains. In a later genetic analysis, fewer N-insertions in productive TCRs were reported among donors in an Asian-associated ancestry cluster than the approximately 710-donor mean. According to a later analysis, most CMV-associated TCR beta chains appeared to be HLA-restricted, and the HLA associations seemed to be driven largely by CMV exposure. Most TCR sequences were observed very rarely across donors, whereas some public TCRs were present in many individuals. When HLA alleles, especially DR and DQ, strongly co-occurred, attributing TCR associations to individual alleles was difficult. Because HLA typing was missing for some donors at each locus, association tests included only the typed subset.

The cohort was made up of 500 to 800 healthy bone marrow donors. At the time of sampling, every cohort member was nominally healthy, though immune exposures that went unrecorded were likely present. The donor was CMV seronegative and belonged to the group of roughly 330 seronegative cohort members. Each donor provided a peripheral blood sample, and peripheral blood mononuclear cells were used for TCR beta sequencing. The Qiagen DNeasy Blood Extraction Kit was used to extract genomic DNA from the blood cell samples. The library was generated by the immunoSEQ multiplex PCR assay. For the multiplex PCR, a mixture combining 60 forward primers for TCR Vbeta segments and 13 reverse primers for TCR Jbeta segments was used. The CDR3 region of rearranged TCR beta genes was amplified from genomic DNA with a multiplex PCR assay. The amplified TCR beta libraries were sequenced on the Illumina HiSeq System as 87-base-pair reads. As for the authors' bioinformatics: A later analysis tallied around 82 million unique TCR beta chains across the 610 or so repertoires, and some 10 million of those chains were shared by two or more donors. To remove PCR and sequencing errors, raw reads were error-corrected and collapsed into unique sequences using a nearest-neighbor algorithm that merged closely related sequences. Alignment of CDR3 sequences to IMGT reference sequences was used to assign V, D and J gene segments. For a sequence to be retained, at least a six-nucleotide match to both a V gene segment and a J gene segment was required. Rearrangements were classified as productive when the CDR3 lacked stop codons and remained in frame with V and J, and all other rearrangements were classified as non-productive. CDR3 was defined according to IMGT convention as the region running from the second conserved V-encoded cysteine to the conserved J-encoded phenylalanine. The earlier analysis of fewer than 750 of the donors excluded sequences that lacked an unambiguous match to a single V gene segment. An earlier analysis of 587 of the donors called V segments functional above 56.7% productive rearrangements and segregating when the between-donor standard deviation exceeded 5%. A statistical classification framework was built for diagnosing cytomegalovirus status from the catalog of TCR beta chain sequences. A later analysis assigned V and J genes by comparing TCR nucleotide sequences with IMGT/GENE-DB human TR gene sequences. In a later analysis, CDR3 sequences and most-parsimonious VDJ recombination scenarios were assigned using the TCRdist pipeline. In a later analysis, each TCR beta chain was defined by its CDR3 amino acid sequence together with its V-gene family, and reads lacking a unique V-gene family were excluded. As a way to deal with suspected cross-contamination and a sequencing artifact, a later analysis dropped 450 to 700 nucleotide sequences that were highly shared and had low generation probability. For each public chain, a later analysis derived a clonal expansion index from normalized ranks of inferred template counts within each repertoire. In a later analysis, generation probabilities were computed using a VDJ recombination model fitted to out-of-frame rearrangements, and the results were checked against IGoR. Hypergeometric tests were used in a later analysis to score TCR-TCR, TCR-HLA and TCR-CMV co-occurrence, with a repertoire-size bias correction applied to the TCR pairs. In a later analysis, false discovery rates were estimated by permuting HLA or CMV assignments 20 times. A later analysis grouped co-occurring TCRs with DBSCAN, adding TCRdist sequence similarity when clustering within HLA-allele-positive subsets. Repertoires with fewer than 30,000 or more than 120,000 public chains were left out of co-occurrence clustering, as were five repertoires with anomalous nucleotide sharing. TCRdb obtained this table from immuneACCESS and retained in-frame rearrangements with V and J assigned. These tables miss some clones; where compared with another copy, unresolved V genes account for less than half of the shortfall, and the remainder is unexplained. Clone size and V and J calls were adopted from that table, with D and trimming inferred from the DNA. This sample's records show about 160,000 clones. Under 2% of the sample rests with the top ten.

The germline ends are 15 bases apart after V is trimmed by 2 bases and J by 7 bases. Per the germline V gene, MNHNS is the CDR1 and SASEGT is the CDR2. The CDR3 runs 15 amino acids, cysteine and phenylalanine included. Only the CDR3 portion is preserved as DNA: 45 bases, with reading frame beginning at the first base. A word on this clone: Its antigen is not yet known.

The sequence derives from a woman aged 45-65 years in good health and CMV-seronegative. The sequence is built from TRBV6-1 and TRBJ1-5, with TRBD1 as a weak D call on 6 bases. Sequenced material: PBMCs. The bases are TGTGCCAGCAGTGAACCTACAGGGTTAGACCAGCCCCAGCATTTT. Translated, it gives CASSEPTGLDQPQHF.